These 25 T cell receptor beta chains came from one sample sequenced in a study of radiation and T cells in renal cell carcinoma. Regarding time point: blood 4 weeks post-SBRT, at nephrectomy. Documented treatment: 15 Gy SBRT to primary tumor, nephrectomy 4 weeks later. Clones were read by immunoSEQ multiplex PCR, and TCRdb kept only the in-frame ones, dropping some. The data show some 64,000 clones, over 60% seen once. This material consisted of blood, taken from a patient whose treatment included radiotherapy and nephrectomy. The receptor source for this set is a man in his 60s with renal cell carcinoma.

The chain links TRBV11-3 to TRBJ2-4; 10 nucleotides align to TRBD2. The germline CDR1 and CDR2 sequences are SGHNT and YENEEA. This CDR3 is built from 17 residues. J lost 7 bases, V lost 1 base, and 10 bases had no gene match. The CDR3 reads CASSLGLAGARGNIQYF. CDR3 coding DNA: TGTGCCAGCAGCTTAGGGCTAGCGGGAGCCCGAGGCAACATTCAGTACTTC.

V usage is TRBV15 and J usage is TRBJ1-4; 8 bases match TRBD1. The V gene's germline CDR1 is LNHNV and CDR2 YYDKDF (reference sequence). The CDR3 covers 16 residues. Trimming cost V 1 base and J 8 bases; bases outside gene matches: 9. CDR3 DNA sequence: TGTGCCACCAGCAGAGTAGTGGTCAGGGGGCGAGAAAAACTGTTTTTT. Its translation is CATSRVVVRGREKLFF.

This clone was seen just once. The genes are TRBV19 and TRBJ2-3; D perhaps matches TRBD2 (5 bases). CDR3 length equals 13 residues. Germline loops: CDR1 LNHDA, CDR2 SQIVND (reference sequence). V shed 7 bases and J shed 0 bases, with 8 bases lying between them. CDR3 sequence: CASNPGSTDTQYF. The CDR3 nucleotides are TGTGCCAGTAATCCGGGGAGCACAGATACGCAGTATTTT. The full variable domain, its missing parts supplied by reference TRBV19 and TRBJ2-3, is DGGITQSPKYLFRKEGQNVTLSCEQNLNHDAMYWYRQDPGQGLRLIYYSQIVNDFQKGDIAEGYSVSREKKESFPLTVTSAQKNPTAFYLCASNPGSTDTQYFGPGTRLTVL.

The genes are TRBV10-2 and TRBJ1-5; D is uncertain. V lost 6 bases, J lost 8 bases, and 17 bases lay in between. CDR1 is WSHSY and CDR2 is SAAADI in the germline V gene. This CDR3 is 14 amino acids long. The CDR3 loop reads CASSTYRTKEPQHF. CDR3 in DNA: TGCGCCAGCAGCACCTACCGTACCAAGGAGCCCCAGCATTTT.

The chain carries TRBV6-6 and TRBJ2-7, with TRBD2 matching 9 bases. The germline CDR1 and CDR2 sequences are MNHNY and SVGAGI (reference sequence). J lost 2 bases, V lost 0 bases, and 5 bases had no gene match. The CDR3 has 16 amino acids. CDR3 sequence reads: CASSYSSSGGTYEQYF. CDR3 in DNA: TGTGCCAGCAGTTACTCGAGCAGCGGGGGGACCTACGAGCAGTACTTC.

This clone came up once. The chain recombines TRBV5-4 with TRBJ2-6; unclear D gene. The germline V gene has CDR1 SGHNT and CDR2 YYREEE (reference sequence). Trimming took 0 bases from V and 4 from J, leaving 8 bases between them. This CDR3 contains 15 residues. The CDR3 is CASSLEVAGANVLTF. The CDR3 bases are TGTGCCAGCAGCTTGGAGGTGGCCGGGGCCAACGTCCTGACTTTC.

In this sample, this clone turned up a few times. Different DNA sequences within this sample yield the same CDR3. The gene calls are TRBV27 and TRBJ1-1, with TRBD1 as a possible D gene (5 bases). V was shortened by 2 bases and J by 0 bases, with 7 bases between the two germline ends. This CDR3 has 14 amino acids. Germline V gene sequence: CDR1 MNHEY, CDR2 SMNVEV (reference sequence). DNA of the CDR3: TGTGCCAGCAGTTTACTACAGGTGAACACTGAAGCTTTCTTT. This encodes CASSLLQVNTEAFF.

The chain links TRBV28 to TRBJ2-1, with D maybe TRBD2 (5 bases). Deletions cut 2 bases from V and 12 bases from J, with 14 bases between. Germline assignment: CDR1 MDHEN and CDR2 SYDVKM. The CDR3 is made up of 13 amino acids. CDR3 nucleotides: TGTGCCAGCAGTTTAGAGGACTTCAAAGGGCAGTTCTTC. The encoded protein is CASSLEDFKGQFF. Full variable domain (remainder filled in from reference TRBV28 and TRBJ2-1): DVKVTQSSRYLVKRTGEKVFLECVQDMDHENMFWYRQDPGLGLRLIYFSYDVKMKEKGDIPEGYSVSREKKERFSLILESASTNQTSMYLCASSLEDFKGQFFGPGTRLTVL.

This clone was seen just once. CDR3 residues: CASSPGGLDVETQYF. The CDR3 coding sequence is TGTGCCAGCAGCCCCGGGGGACTAGATGTAGAGACCCAGTACTTC. The chain is built from TRBV11-3 and TRBJ2-5; 8 nucleotides match TRBD2. Germline assignment: CDR1 SGHNT and CDR2 YENEEA. The ends lost 5 bases at V and 4 bases at J; junction bases unmatched: 9. The CDR3 is 15 residues long.

In its sample, this clone was seen a few times. The V call is TRBV7-9, the J call TRBJ2-2; D is possibly TRBD1 (6 bases). Germline V gene lookup returns CDR1 SEHNR and CDR2 FQNEAQ (reference sequence). Trimming cost V 4 bases and J 1 base, with 7 bases left between them. The CDR3 totals 14 residues. For the CDR3, the DNA is TGTGCCAGCAGCTGGGGACAGAACACCGGGGAGCTGTTTTTT. This encodes CASSWGQNTGELFF.

This clone has a single count. This rearrangement joins TRBV6-5 to TRBJ1-1; D is undetermined. The CDR3 sequence is 13 residues long. Trimming pared 1 base from V and 4 bases from J, leaving 7 bases between. CDR1 is MNHEY and CDR2 is SVGAGI in the germline V gene. CDR3 loop: CASSYYHSTEAFF. CDR3 nucleotide sequence: TGTGCCAGCAGTTACTATCATAGCACTGAAGCTTTCTTT.

The chain is built from TRBV5-4 and TRBJ2-5; TRBD1 matches at 7 bases. Germline V CDR1 and CDR2: SGHNT, YYREEE (reference sequence). V was clipped by 1 base and J by 2 bases; unmatched bases: 2. The CDR3 contains 14 residues. CDR3 residues: CASSLKGQQETQYF. The CDR3 DNA reads TGTGCCAGCAGCTTGAAGGGACAGCAAGAGACCCAGTACTTC.

The rearrangement uses TRBV29-1 and TRBJ1-1; no clear D. Germline lookup yields CDR1 SQVTM and CDR2 ANQGSEA. There are 12 residues in the CDR3. The V and J ends lost 4 bases and 1 base respectively, with 7 bases between them. The CDR3 coding sequence is TGCAGCGTTGGATACAGGAACACTGAAGCTTTCTTT. This translates into CSVGYRNTEAFF.

The gene calls are TRBV27 and TRBJ1-1; the D is unclear. In germline, CDR1 is MNHEY, CDR2 SMNVEV (reference sequence). The CDR3 is 12 amino acids. Trimming took 6 bases from V and 6 from J, leaving 11 bases between them. As DNA, the CDR3 is TGTGCCAGCAGAGGCGCGGGCCCTGAAGCTTTCTTT. Translated, it gives CASRGAGPEAFF.

The chain joins TRBV5-5 to TRBJ2-5, with 9 bases aligning to TRBD1. The CDR3 runs 16 residues. V gave up 4 bases and J gave up 5 bases; unmatched junction bases: 12. The germline V gene encodes CDR1 SGHKS and CDR2 YYEKEE (reference sequence). The CDR3 sequence is CASSGRQGDPRETQYF. CDR3 in DNA: TGTGCCAGCAGCGGAAGACAGGGGGACCCCCGGGAGACCCAGTACTTC. Variable domain in full (rest from reference TRBV5-5 and TRBJ2-5): DAGVTQSPTHLIKTRGQQVTLRCSPISGHKSVSWYQQVLGQGPQFIFQYYEKEERGRGNFPDRFSARQFPNYSSELNVNALLLGDSALYLCASSGRQGDPRETQYFGPGTRLLVL.

This rearrangement joins TRBV28 to TRBJ1-2; D remains ambiguous. V gave up 9 bases and J gave up 4 bases, with 12 bases separating them. The germline gives CDR1 MDHEN, CDR2 SYDVKM. This CDR3 is 12 amino acids long. CDR3 DNA: TGTGCCAGTACTCTCAGGCCCTATGGCTACACCTTC. Protein: CASTLRPYGYTF.

The chain joins TRBV15 to TRBJ1-2; 9 bases match TRBD1. The germline V gene encodes CDR1 LNHNV and CDR2 YYDKDF (reference sequence). This CDR3 comprises 14 residues. Losses at the gene ends were 2 bases for V and 6 bases for J; bases not matched to a gene: 4. Written as DNA, the CDR3 is TGTGCCACCAGCAGACTACAGGGGGCTGATGGCTACACCTTC. It translates to CATSRLQGADGYTF. The whole variable domain, remainder taken from reference TRBV15 and TRBJ1-2, is DAMVIQNPRYQVTQFGKPVTLSCSQTLNHNVMYWYQQKSSQAPKLLFHYYDKDFNNEADTPDNFQSRRPNTSFCFLDIRSPGLGDTAMYLCATSRLQGADGYTFGSGTRLTVV.

The chain carries TRBV6-1 and TRBJ2-7; D is undetermined. CDR1 is MNHNS and CDR2 is SASEGT in the germline V gene. The CDR3 contains 14 residues. V lost 7 bases and J lost 2, with 15 bases in between. The CDR3 nucleotides read TGTGCCAGCAAGGCCCAAATAGAAACCTACGAGCAGTACGTC. Translated: CASKAQIETYEQYV.

This clone was detected only once. V usage is TRBV10-2 and J usage is TRBJ1-1, with D perhaps matching TRBD1 (6 bases). The CDR3 totals 14 residues. Germline CDR1 and CDR2: WSHSY and SAAADI. V lost 6 bases, J lost 0 bases, and 11 bases lay in between. The CDR3 DNA reads TGCGCCAGCAGAGGGACACCCGTGAACACTGAAGCTTTCTTT. Translation: CASRGTPVNTEAFF.

The chain recombines TRBV7-2 with TRBJ1-1, with TRBD1 identical over 10 bases. The V gene's germline CDR1 is SGHTA and CDR2 FQGNSA. The CDR3 extends over 15 amino acids. After removal of 1 base from V and 7 bases from J, the junction contained 6 bases not matched to a gene. As DNA, the CDR3 is TGTGCCAGCAGCTTAGTGACAGGGGGCGAGGGTGAAGCTTTCTTT. Translated, it gives CASSLVTGGEGEAFF.

The V call is TRBV9, the J call TRBJ1-6, with D unresolved. The CDR3 totals 14 residues. Trimming stripped 0 bases from V and 2 bases from J, with 3 bases between. Germline CDR1 SGDLS, CDR2 YYNGEE. Here the CDR3 reads CASSVDTYNSPLHF. The CDR3, as DNA: TGTGCCAGCAGCGTAGACACCTATAATTCACCCCTCCACTTT.

CDR3 loop: CASSPSGAGVLNEQFF. The CDR3 DNA sequence: TGTGCCAGCAGCCCGTCCGGTGCGGGAGTTCTCAATGAGCAGTTCTTC. The chain recombines TRBV11-2 with TRBJ2-1, with TRBD2 matching over 7 bases. Germline CDR1 SGHAT, CDR2 FQNNGV. CDR3 length: 16 amino acids. V was pared by 5 bases and J by 6 bases, with 13 bases of the junction left unmatched.

The chain uses TRBV18 and TRBJ1-5, with 7 nucleotides matching TRBD1. The trim removed 1 base at V and 0 bases at J, leaving 3 bases unmatched. This CDR3 is built from 16 residues. Germline V CDR1 and CDR2: KGHSH, LQKENI. The CDR3 DNA is TGTGCCAGCTCACCACAACAGGGGCTTAGCAATCAGCCCCAGCATTTT. As protein: CASSPQQGLSNQPQHF.

The chain is built from TRBV9 and TRBJ1-3; possibly TRBD1 for D (5 bases). Germline V gene sequence: CDR1 SGDLS, CDR2 YYNGEE. The length of the CDR3 is 14 residues. The ends were cut back, 0 bases at V and 4 bases at J, with 8 bases in the middle. The CDR3 region has the DNA TGTGCCAGCAGCGTAGCAGGGATCGGAAACACCATATATTTT. Its protein is CASSVAGIGNTIYF.

V usage is TRBV13 and J usage is TRBJ1-5; D is undetermined. Germline CDR1 is PRHDT and CDR2 is FYEKMQ (reference sequence). V lost 0 bases, J lost 11 bases, and 14 bases lay in between. This CDR3 spans 14 amino acids. CDR3 residues: CASSLGSGNGAQHF. The DNA for the CDR3 is TGTGCCAGCAGCTTAGGGTCGGGGAACGGGGCCCAGCATTTT. Supplemented by reference TRBV13 and TRBJ1-5, the full variable domain reads AAGVIQSPRHLIKEKRETATLKCYPIPRHDTVYWYQQGPGQDPQFLISFYEKMQSDKGSIPDRFSAQQFSDYHSELNMSSLELGDSALYFCASSLGSGNGAQHFGDGTRLSIL.